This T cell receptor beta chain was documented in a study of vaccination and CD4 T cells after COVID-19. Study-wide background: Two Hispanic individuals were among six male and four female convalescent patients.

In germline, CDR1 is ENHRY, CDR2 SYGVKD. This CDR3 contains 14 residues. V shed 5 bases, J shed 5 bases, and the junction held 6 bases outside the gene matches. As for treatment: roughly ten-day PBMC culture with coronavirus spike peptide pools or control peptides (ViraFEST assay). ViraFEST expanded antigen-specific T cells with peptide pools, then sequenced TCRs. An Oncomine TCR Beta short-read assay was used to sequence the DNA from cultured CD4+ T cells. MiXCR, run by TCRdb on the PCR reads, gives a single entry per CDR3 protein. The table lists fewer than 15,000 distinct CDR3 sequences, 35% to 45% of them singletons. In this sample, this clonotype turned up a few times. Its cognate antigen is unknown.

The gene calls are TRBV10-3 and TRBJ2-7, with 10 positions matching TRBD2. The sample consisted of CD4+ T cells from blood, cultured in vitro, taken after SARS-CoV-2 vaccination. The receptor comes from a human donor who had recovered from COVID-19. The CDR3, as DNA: TGTGCCATCAGTCTAGCGGGGGCCGGGGACGAGCAGTACTTC. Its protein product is CAISLAGAGDEQYF.